Listed below are T cell receptor beta chains from one sample, sequenced in a study of cytomegalovirus exposure and HLA in healthy donors. Data came from immunoSEQ multiplex PCR; TCRdb stores just in-frame clones and leaves some out. The profile shows about 130,000 clones, around 72% of them singletons. What was sequenced was PBMCs. The receptors stem from a human donor in good health. The CDR3 runs from the conserved cysteine through the conserved F or W. Clone sizes are given selectively: once, few, many, or a class where the clone is expanded.

abundance: NA; j_gene: TRBJ2-1; v_gene: TRBV19; CDR3aa: CASSGTSGIRRQFF
abundance: NA; j_gene: TRBJ1-5; v_gene: TRBV27; CDR3aa: CASSLFPSTGGNSNQPQHF
abundance: NA; j_gene: TRBJ2-7; v_gene: TRBV5-1; CDR3aa: CASSLAGFGYEQYF
abundance: NA; j_gene: TRBJ1-4; v_gene: TRBV2; CDR3aa: CASSERSVSGEKLFF
abundance: NA; j_gene: TRBJ2-1; v_gene: TRBV10-3; CDR3aa: CAISESSSGVYNEQFF
abundance: NA; j_gene: TRBJ1-6; v_gene: TRBV9; CDR3aa: CASSVEGQENSPLHF
abundance: NA; j_gene: TRBJ2-7; v_gene: TRBV15; CDR3aa: CATSKSRVGRLSYEQYF
abundance: NA; j_gene: TRBJ2-1; v_gene: TRBV30; CDR3aa: CAWHSGSSYNEQFF
abundance: NA; j_gene: TRBJ2-7; v_gene: TRBV5-1; CDR3aa: CASFERGEQYF
abundance: NA; j_gene: TRBJ1-5; v_gene: TRBV5-4; CDR3aa: CASSLPGSNQPQHF
abundance: once; j_gene: TRBJ2-1; v_gene: TRBV7-2; CDR3aa: CASSLGAPYNEQFF
abundance: few; j_gene: TRBJ2-1; v_gene: TRBV7-9; CDR3aa: CASSRGTGEGIWNEQFF
abundance: NA; j_gene: TRBJ2-1; v_gene: TRBV13; CDR3aa: CASSFPLNEQFF
abundance: NA; j_gene: TRBJ1-1; v_gene: TRBV5-1; CDR3aa: CASSLYSGTGTTEAFF
abundance: NA; j_gene: TRBJ2-6; v_gene: TRBV5-6; CDR3aa: CASSPGTGSSGANVLTF
abundance: NA; j_gene: TRBJ2-5; v_gene: TRBV28; CDR3aa: CASKQFSGRGETQYF
abundance: NA; j_gene: TRBJ2-2; v_gene: TRBV6-5; CDR3aa: CASSYFQRMGGELFF
abundance: NA; j_gene: TRBJ2-4; v_gene: TRBV30; CDR3aa: CAWSRFRIAGAKNIQYF
abundance: NA; j_gene: TRBJ2-2; v_gene: TRBV27; CDR3aa: CASRPTGLANTGELFF
abundance: NA; j_gene: TRBJ2-4; v_gene: TRBV18; CDR3aa: CASSVQGNIQYF
abundance: few; j_gene: TRBJ2-4; v_gene: TRBV5-1; CDR3aa: CASSLGGVWDIQYF
abundance: NA; j_gene: TRBJ2-1; v_gene: TRBV6-6; CDR3aa: CASSWSLAGGNNEQFF
abundance: NA; j_gene: TRBJ2-2; v_gene: TRBV5-1; CDR3aa: CASRYEASTGELFF
abundance: NA; j_gene: TRBJ2-5; v_gene: TRBV7-6; CDR3aa: CASSPLAGGMETQYF
abundance: NA; j_gene: TRBJ2-1; v_gene: TRBV20-1; CDR3aa: CSALRFEEQFF
abundance: NA; j_gene: TRBJ1-2; v_gene: TRBV6-1; CDR3aa: CASSETPGQDYGYTF
abundance: few; j_gene: TRBJ1-2; v_gene: TRBV16; CDR3aa: CASSQSRVGYTF
abundance: NA; j_gene: TRBJ2-1; v_gene: TRBV6-5; CDR3aa: CASSYSPTEYNEQFF
abundance: once; j_gene: TRBJ2-7; v_gene: TRBV21-1; CDR3aa: CASSKGRGQFHEQYF
abundance: NA; j_gene: TRBJ2-7; v_gene: TRBV19; CDR3aa: CAAGTSIHEQYF
abundance: NA; j_gene: TRBJ1-4; v_gene: TRBV6-6; CDR3aa: CASTRQGGTNEKLFF